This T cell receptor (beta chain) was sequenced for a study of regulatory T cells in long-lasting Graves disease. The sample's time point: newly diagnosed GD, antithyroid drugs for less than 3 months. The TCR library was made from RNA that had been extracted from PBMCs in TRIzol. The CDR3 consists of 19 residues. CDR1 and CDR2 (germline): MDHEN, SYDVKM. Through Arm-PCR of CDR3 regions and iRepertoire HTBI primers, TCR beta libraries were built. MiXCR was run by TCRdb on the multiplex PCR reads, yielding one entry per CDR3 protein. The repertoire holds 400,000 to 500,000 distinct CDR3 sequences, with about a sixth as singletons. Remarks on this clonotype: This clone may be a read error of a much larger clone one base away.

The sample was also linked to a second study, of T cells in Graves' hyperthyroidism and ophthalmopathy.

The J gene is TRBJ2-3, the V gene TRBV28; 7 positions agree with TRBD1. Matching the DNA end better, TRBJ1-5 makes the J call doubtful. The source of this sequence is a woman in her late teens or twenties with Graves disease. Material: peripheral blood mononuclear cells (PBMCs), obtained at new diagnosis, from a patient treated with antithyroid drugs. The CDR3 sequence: CASTLLPTGLVAGTDTQHF. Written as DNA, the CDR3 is TGTGCCAGCACCCTCCTCCCGACAGGGCTTGTAGCGGGCACAGATACGCAGCATTTT.